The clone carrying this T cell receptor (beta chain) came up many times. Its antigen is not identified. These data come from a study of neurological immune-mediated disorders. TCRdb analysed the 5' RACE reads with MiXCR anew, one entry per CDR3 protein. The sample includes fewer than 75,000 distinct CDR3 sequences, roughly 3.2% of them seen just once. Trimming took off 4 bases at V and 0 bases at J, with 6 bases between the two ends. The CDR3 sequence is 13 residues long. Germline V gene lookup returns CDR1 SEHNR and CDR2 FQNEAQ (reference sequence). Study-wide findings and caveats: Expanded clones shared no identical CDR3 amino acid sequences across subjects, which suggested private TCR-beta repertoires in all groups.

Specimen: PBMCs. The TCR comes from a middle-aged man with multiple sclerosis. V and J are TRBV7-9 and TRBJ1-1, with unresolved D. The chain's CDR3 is CASSYTMNTEAFF. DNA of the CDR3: TGTGCCAGCAGCTATACTATGAACACTGAAGCTTTCTTT.